A selection of T cell receptor beta chains follows, all from one sample in a study of cytotoxic CD8 clonotypes in ibrutinib-treated CLL. Sequencing was performed with immunoSEQ multiplex PCR; in TCRdb, only in-frame clones are kept and a portion is missing. The sample yields about 180,000 clones, approximately 80% seen once. The material sequenced was PBMCs, taken after 24 months of ibrutinib treatment. All receptors come from a human donor with chronic lymphocytic leukemia. The CDR3 runs from the conserved cysteine through the conserved F or W. Fields, in order: J gene, D gene, CDR3 length, clone size, V gene, CDR3 protein, CDR3 DNA. A D gene is named only where the DNA matches it firmly. Only part of the rows carry a size: once, few, many, or a class if the clone is expanded.

j_call: TRBJ1-1
d_call: .
cdr3_length: 15
clone_size: .
v_call: TRBV30
cdr3_aa: CAWSVNSGVNTEAFF
cdr3_nt: TGTGCCTGGAGTGTAAACTCAGGGGTGAACACTGAAGCTTTCTTT

j_call: TRBJ1-2
d_call: .
cdr3_length: 13
clone_size: .
v_call: TRBV7-2
cdr3_aa: CASSLEVGGGYTF
cdr3_nt: TGTGCCAGCAGCTTAGAGGTGGGCGGCGGCTACACCTTC

j_call: TRBJ2-7
d_call: .
cdr3_length: 13
clone_size: once
v_call: TRBV19
cdr3_aa: CASSINVGYEQYF
cdr3_nt: TGTGCCAGTAGTATTAACGTGGGCTACGAGCAGTACTTC

j_call: TRBJ2-7
d_call: .
cdr3_length: 12
clone_size: .
v_call: TRBV19
cdr3_aa: CASSMVGYEQYF
cdr3_nt: TGTGCCAGTAGTATGGTGGGCTACGAGCAGTACTTC

j_call: TRBJ2-7
d_call: TRBD2
cdr3_length: 14
clone_size: .
v_call: TRBV5-1
cdr3_aa: CASILFSGSNEQYF
cdr3_nt: TGCGCCAGCATCTTGTTTAGCGGGAGTAACGAGCAGTACTTC

j_call: TRBJ2-1
d_call: TRBD2
cdr3_length: 14
clone_size: .
v_call: TRBV28
cdr3_aa: CASETSGRNNEQFF
cdr3_nt: TGTGCCAGCGAAACTAGCGGGAGAAATAATGAGCAGTTCTTC

j_call: TRBJ2-7
d_call: TRBD2
cdr3_length: 14
clone_size: .
v_call: TRBV7-2
cdr3_aa: CASRMELAVYEQYF
cdr3_nt: TGTGCCAGCAGGATGGAACTAGCGGTTTACGAGCAGTACTTC

j_call: TRBJ2-1
d_call: .
cdr3_length: 15
clone_size: once
v_call: TRBV19
cdr3_aa: CASSITRSSYNEQFF
cdr3_nt: TGTGCCAGTAGTATAACACGGAGCTCCTACAATGAGCAGTTCTTC

j_call: TRBJ1-2
d_call: .
cdr3_length: 13
clone_size: few
v_call: TRBV6-5
cdr3_aa: CASVGQLNYGYTF
cdr3_nt: TGTGCCAGCGTAGGACAGCTAAACTATGGCTACACCTTC

j_call: TRBJ2-3
d_call: TRBD2
cdr3_length: 13
clone_size: once
v_call: TRBV5-1
cdr3_aa: CASSREGTDTQYF
cdr3_nt: TGCGCCAGCAGCCGGGAGGGCACAGATACGCAGTATTTT

j_call: TRBJ2-7
d_call: .
cdr3_length: 14
clone_size: .
v_call: TRBV27
cdr3_aa: CASSPAGGAYEQYF
cdr3_nt: TGTGCCAGCAGTCCCGCTGGGGGCGCCTACGAGCAGTACTTC

j_call: TRBJ2-7
d_call: .
cdr3_length: 14
clone_size: .
v_call: TRBV11-2
cdr3_aa: CASSFAGVSYEQYF
cdr3_nt: TGTGCCAGCAGCTTCGCAGGGGTCTCCTACGAGCAGTACTTC